The 27 T cell receptor beta chains in this list originate from one sample, sequenced in a study of PD-L1 blockade in urothelial cancer. TCRdb's table, derived via immunoSEQ multiplex PCR, lists solely in-frame clones and lacks some. The sample contains roughly 42,000 clones, around 90% of which appear only once. The time point denotes: peripheral blood 6 weeks after treatment start. This specimen consisted of PBMCs, obtained around atezolizumab (anti-PD-L1) treatment. All receptors come from a man aged 65-85 years with urothelial cancer.

This clone was counted between two and nine times. The V call is TRBV2, the J call TRBJ2-3, with a possible D match to TRBD1 (6 bases). The CDR3 has 15 amino acids. Between the trimmed V and J ends, which lost 1 base and 2 bases, there was a span of 10 bases. Looked up from germline, CDR1 is SNHLY and CDR2 is FYNNEI. The CDR3 DNA sequence: TGTGCCAGCAGTGAAGGGGGGCTTTTCACAGATACGCAGTATTTT. The encoded protein is CASSEGGLFTDTQYF.

As DNA, the CDR3 is TGTGCCAGCAGCGGGACCGGGACAGGGGGCCCCAATGAGCAGTTCTTC. It specifies CASSGTGTGGPNEQFF. The chain recombines TRBV9 with TRBJ2-1, with TRBD1 identical over 12 bases. The germline CDR1 and CDR2 sequences are SGDLS and YYNGEE. Germline trimming cut 3 bases from V and 6 bases from J; bases unmatched to any gene: 7. The CDR3 is 16 residues long.

This chain uses TRBV11-1 with TRBJ2-3; D gene ambiguous. With 4 bases removed from V and 2 bases from J, the gap between germline ends came to 10 bases. Looked up from germline, CDR1 is SGHAT and CDR2 is FQDESV (reference sequence). The CDR3 runs to 14 residues. The CDR3 nucleotides read TGTGCCAGCAGCTCAGATTCGTTCACAGATACGCAGTATTTT. It encodes CASSSDSFTDTQYF.

V usage is TRBV29-1 and J usage is TRBJ1-4, with a weak D call TRBD1 (6 bases). CDR3 size: 14 residues. Germline CDR1 is SQVTM and CDR2 is ANQGSEA. Trimming shortened V by 6 bases and J by 4 bases, and 15 bases separated the two germline ends. Here the CDR3 reads CSVTTGSGNEKLFF. The CDR3 bases are TGCAGCGTGACTACAGGGTCGGGTAATGAAAAACTGTTTTTT.

The chain employs TRBV25-1 and TRBJ2-2; 8 positions match TRBD2. Trimming removed 5 bases from V and 7 bases from J; junction bases left unmatched: 9. Germline assignment: CDR1 MGHDK and CDR2 SYGVNS. CDR3 length: 15 amino acids. The CDR3 DNA reads TGTGCCAGCAGTCCCGGGACTAGTGGTGGCGGGGAGCTGTTTTTT. It specifies CASSPGTSGGGELFF.

V and J are TRBV18 and TRBJ2-7; D is unresolved. Germline loops: CDR1 KGHSH, CDR2 LQKENI. The CDR3 contains 13 residues. Trimming took 1 base from V and 7 from J, leaving 11 bases between them. DNA of the CDR3: TGTGCCAGCTCACCACGAGGTTTGGAGGAGCAGTACTTC. This gives the protein CASSPRGLEEQYF. Drawing the rest from reference TRBV18 and TRBJ2-7, the complete variable domain is NAGVMQNPRHLVRRRGQEARLRCSPMKGHSHVYWYRQLPEEGLKFMVYLQKENIIDESGMPKERFSAEFPKEGPSILRIQQVVRGDSAAYFCASSPRGLEEQYFGPGTRLTVT.

Here the CDR3 DNA reads TGTGCCAGCAGCCCGGACAGGGGATACTTTAAACTGTTTTTT. Amino acids: CASSPDRGYFKLFF. The chain couples TRBV27 to TRBJ1-4, with 9 bases lining up with TRBD1. CDR3 length equals 14 residues. After removal of 6 bases from V and 11 bases from J, the junction contained 10 bases not matched to a gene. Germline V gives CDR1 MNHEY, CDR2 SMNVEV (reference sequence).

V and J are TRBV28 and TRBJ1-5; 8 nucleotides match TRBD1. The J segment lost 11 bases and the V segment lost 5 bases, leaving 8 bases of the junction unmatched. CDR1 and CDR2 from the germline V gene are MDHEN and SYDVKM. CDR3 length: 13 residues. The CDR3 region has the DNA TGTGCCAGCAGTCCCAGGACAGGGAGAACCCAGCATTTT. It translates to CASSPRTGRTQHF.

The chain recombines TRBV18 with TRBJ2-5, with a weak D call TRBD1 (6 bases). The CDR3 contains 13 residues. V was cut by 3 bases and J by 5 bases, with 10 bases left in between. Germline V gene sequence: CDR1 KGHSH, CDR2 LQKENI. The CDR3 DNA follows: TGTGCCAGCTCACCGACAGGACGGGAGACCCAGTACTTC. Its translation is CASSPTGRETQYF.

This sequence joins TRBV19 and TRBJ1-1; a possible D gene is TRBD1 (5 bases). CDR3 length equals 13 residues. Per germline, CDR1 LNHDA and CDR2 SQIVND (reference sequence). The V gene lost 5 bases and the J gene lost 0 bases, with 7 bases spanning the gap. CDR3 DNA: TGTGCCAGTAGTGGGGCTTTGAACACTGAAGCTTTCTTT. It encodes CASSGALNTEAFF. Full variable domain (rest looked up from reference TRBV19 and TRBJ1-1): DGGITQSPKYLFRKEGQNVTLSCEQNLNHDAMYWYRQDPGQGLRLIYYSQIVNDFQKGDIAEGYSVSREKKESFPLTVTSAQKNPTAFYLCASSGALNTEAFFGQGTRLTVV.

The CDR3 DNA sequence: TGCAGCGTCATACAGGGGGCCGATGAAAAACTGTTTTTT. Amino acids: CSVIQGADEKLFF. The V gene is TRBV29-1, the J gene TRBJ1-4, with TRBD1 matching 9 bases. The CDR3 contains 13 residues. Trimming removed 6 bases from V and 6 bases from J; junction bases left unmatched: 5. Germline V lookup: CDR1 SQVTM, CDR2 ANQGSEA.

The chain links TRBV18 to TRBJ2-3; 8 bases fit TRBD1. With V trimmed by 5 bases and J by 1 base, 8 bases remained unmatched. Germline V gene data show CDR1 as KGHSH and CDR2 as LQKENI. There are 16 residues in the CDR3. For the CDR3, the DNA is TGTGCCAGCTCAGGTCAGGGGGCGCTGGGCACAGATACGCAGTATTTT. Its protein product is CASSGQGALGTDTQYF.

This chain links TRBV4-1 with TRBJ2-7; 7 positions match TRBD1. The CDR3 is made up of 16 amino acids. Unmatched junction bases numbered 10, after V lost 3 bases and J lost 2 bases. CDR1 is MGHRA, CDR2 YSYEKL, per germline. CDR3 sequence: CASSHTFGTAPYEQYF. CDR3 DNA: TGCGCCAGCAGCCACACATTCGGGACAGCTCCCTACGAGCAGTACTTC.

CDR3 in amino acids: CASSLPKETQYF. CDR3 coding DNA: TGTGCCAGCAGCTTGCCTAAAGAGACCCAGTACTTC. The V gene is TRBV7-8, the J gene TRBJ2-5; no definite D call. V was pared by 3 bases and J by 3 bases, with 5 bases between. This CDR3 is 12 amino acids long. Looked up from germline, CDR1 is SGHVS and CDR2 is FQNEAQ.

The CDR3 loop is CATSRVLVSGELFF. The DNA for the CDR3 is TGTGCCACCAGCAGAGTTCTAGTGAGCGGGGAGCTGTTTTTT. The V and J genes are TRBV15 and TRBJ2-2, with unresolved D. The CDR3 is 14 amino acids. V lost 1 base and J 7 bases, leaving 10 bases between the germline ends. Per the germline V gene, CDR1 is LNHNV and CDR2 is YYDKDF (reference sequence). Supplemented by reference TRBV15 and TRBJ2-2, the full variable domain reads DAMVIQNPRYQVTQFGKPVTLSCSQTLNHNVMYWYQQKSSQAPKLLFHYYDKDFNNEADTPDNFQSRRPNTSFCFLDIRSPGLGDTAMYLCATSRVLVSGELFFGEGSRLTVL.

This clone was seen just once. This chain uses TRBV6-6 with TRBJ1-1, with 7 bases that match TRBD1. The V gene's germline CDR1 is MNHNY and CDR2 SVGAGI (reference sequence). The V segment lost 6 bases and the J segment 0 bases; nucleotides outside the gene matches: 4. The CDR3 is made up of 14 amino acids. This chain's CDR3 is CASSQGQLNTEAFF. The CDR3 DNA reads TGTGCCAGCAGCCAGGGACAGTTGAACACTGAAGCTTTCTTT.

The rearrangement links TRBV5-4 to TRBJ2-5; 7 bases are shared with TRBD1. Germline CDR1 SGHNT, CDR2 YYREEE (reference sequence). The V and J ends lost 5 bases and 2 bases, in that order; junction bases with no gene match: 9. The CDR3 runs 15 residues. The CDR3: CASSRIGTVQETQYF. CDR3 sequence (DNA): TGTGCCAGCAGTCGTATTGGGACAGTTCAAGAGACCCAGTACTTC.

V gene TRBV29-1 combines with J gene TRBJ2-3, with 7 nucleotides matching TRBD1. This CDR3 is built from 14 residues. Trimming removed 5 bases from V and 1 base from J; junction bases left unmatched: 6. CDR1 and CDR2 (germline): SQVTM, ANQGSEA. CDR3 nucleotide sequence: TGCAGCGTTCAAAAGGGACAGCGCACAGATACGCAGTATTTT. It translates to CSVQKGQRTDTQYF.

This rearrangement joins TRBV6-6 to TRBJ2-1, with 9 nucleotides matching TRBD2. The length of the CDR3 is 15 residues. V was pared by 4 bases and J by 7 bases, with 8 bases of the junction left unmatched. Per germline, CDR1 MNHNY and CDR2 SVGAGI (reference sequence). The CDR3 reads CASSLSSGSRNEQFF. DNA for the CDR3: TGTGCCAGCAGTTTGAGTAGCGGGAGTAGGAATGAGCAGTTCTTC.

The chain combines TRBV30 with TRBJ2-2; D is perhaps TRBD2 (6 bases). Germline values: CDR1 GTSNPN, CDR2 SVGIG (reference sequence). The CDR3 extends over 15 amino acids. The V end lost 2 bases, the J end lost 9 bases, and 19 bases lay between the germline ends. The CDR3 DNA sequence: TGTGCCTGGAGTCCTAGGAGGGCCGGTTTTCGGGAGCTGTTTTTT. This sequence encodes CAWSPRRAGFRELFF.

The V and J genes are TRBV11-2 and TRBJ1-2; no reliable D call. The CDR3 has 14 amino acids. V lost 5 bases and J lost 4, with 14 bases in between. Germline V lookup: CDR1 SGHAT, CDR2 FQNNGV. For the CDR3, the DNA is TGTGCCAGCAGCACCGCGACACCGTTCTATGGCTACACCTTC. The encoded protein is CASSTATPFYGYTF.

The chain joins TRBV6-1 to TRBJ1-5; 10 bases are a match to TRBD1. The trim removed 4 bases at V and 3 bases at J, leaving 3 bases unmatched. CDR3 length: 15 residues. Per germline, CDR1 MNHNS and CDR2 SASEGT. The CDR3 region has the DNA TGTGCCAGCAGTGGGGACAGGGGAACCAATCAGCCCCAGCATTTT. This gives the protein CASSGDRGTNQPQHF.

V gene TRBV9 combines with J gene TRBJ2-1; 8 bases match TRBD2. The trim removed 0 bases at V and 7 bases at J, leaving 0 bases unmatched. The CDR3 loop spans 13 amino acids. Germline V gene lookup returns CDR1 SGDLS and CDR2 YYNGEE. The CDR3 here is CASSVAGGNEQFF. In DNA form, the CDR3 reads TGTGCCAGCAGCGTAGCGGGAGGGAATGAGCAGTTCTTC.

V gene TRBV21-1 combines with J gene TRBJ1-1; the D call TRBD1 from the table was never checked on the DNA. TRBV21-1 is noted as a pseudogene. This CDR3 has 14 residues. The DNA of the CDR3 is TGTGCCACCGACACCACAGGGGTTAACACTGAAGCTTTCTTT. It specifies CATDTTGVNTEAFF.

The V and J genes are TRBV15 and TRBJ2-2, with D possibly TRBD2 on 6 matching bases. This CDR3 region has 16 residues. Trimming removed 0 bases from V and 5 bases from J, with 13 bases in between. Germline V gives CDR1 LNHNV, CDR2 YYDKDF (reference sequence). DNA for the CDR3: TGTGCCACCAGCAGAGATCTCAGGGCGGGGACCGGGGAGCTGTTTTTT. Amino acid sequence: CATSRDLRAGTGELFF. Variable domain in full (rest from reference TRBV15 and TRBJ2-2): DAMVIQNPRYQVTQFGKPVTLSCSQTLNHNVMYWYQQKSSQAPKLLFHYYDKDFNNEADTPDNFQSRRPNTSFCFLDIRSPGLGDTAMYLCATSRDLRAGTGELFFGEGSRLTVL.

V usage is TRBV2 and J usage is TRBJ2-1, with D possibly TRBD2 on 7 matching bases. In germline, CDR1 is SNHLY, CDR2 FYNNEI. V was shortened by 9 bases and J by 2 bases, with 11 bases between the two germline ends. The CDR3 contains 13 residues. Written as DNA, the CDR3 is TGTGCCAGTAGGGGGGGGACCTACAATGAGCAGTTCTTC. This sequence encodes CASRGGTYNEQFF.

This sequence joins TRBV5-1 and TRBJ2-5; the match to TRBD2 covers 8 bases. CDR1 is SGHRS, CDR2 YFSETQ, per germline. The length of the CDR3 is 14 residues. V was pared by 3 bases and J by 4 bases, with 5 bases of the junction left unmatched. CDR3 bases: TGCGCCAGCAGCTCGACGGGGGGGCGAGAGACCCAGTACTTC. Amino acid sequence: CASSSTGGRETQYF.